The 22 T cell receptor beta chains listed next were all sequenced from one sample in a study of T cells after yellow fever vaccination. A single record per CDR3 protein comes from TCRdb applying MiXCR to the 5' RACE reads. This sample has just under 600,000 distinct CDR3 sequences, with 13% found just once. Here the sequenced sample was PBMCs, taken on the day of the yellow fever booster vaccination. These receptors came from a man younger than 45 who received the YFV17D yellow fever vaccine.

The CDR3 protein is CASSPGGLAGVAHEQYF. The CDR3 DNA is TGTGCCAGCAGCCCAGGGGGGCTAGCGGGAGTCGCCCACGAGCAGTACTTC. The chain uses TRBV7-3 and TRBJ2-7; 10 positions match TRBD2. CDR1 is SGHTA, CDR2 FQGTGA, per germline. The CDR3 has 17 amino acids. V lost 5 bases to trimming and J lost 5 bases; unmatched junction nucleotides: 15.

The chain uses TRBV7-2 and TRBJ2-4; 7 bases match TRBD1. The CDR3 is made up of 16 amino acids. From germline, CDR1 is SGHTA and CDR2 FQGNSA. J was trimmed by 2 bases and V by 5 bases; bases with no gene match: 9. For the CDR3, the DNA is TGTGCCAGCAGCCTACGACAGGGTTATTCCAAAAACATTCAGTACTTC. Amino acids: CASSLRQGYSKNIQYF.

This clonotype was seen at least ten times. The CDR3 loop reads CASSSGPETQYF. As DNA, the CDR3 is TGTGCCAGCAGCTCGGGGCCCGAGACCCAGTACTTC. The chain employs TRBV7-2 and TRBJ2-5; D may match TRBD1 or TRBD2 (5 bases each). This CDR3 spans 12 amino acids. Germline V lookup: CDR1 SGHTA, CDR2 FQGNSA. V was clipped by 4 bases and J by 5 bases, with 8 bases between them.

This clonotype was found a few times. The chain links TRBV3-1 to TRBJ2-1; TRBD2 agrees at 13 bases. J lost 0 bases, V lost 3 bases, and 5 bases had no gene match. Looked up from germline, CDR1 is LGHDT and CDR2 is YNNKEL (reference sequence). The CDR3 spans 18 residues. In nucleotides, the CDR3 is TGTGCCAGCAGCCAGGGGACTAGCGGGACCCCCTCCTACAATGAGCAGTTCTTC. Residues: CASSQGTSGTPSYNEQFF.

J is TRBJ2-2 and V is TRBV20-1; 8 positions match TRBD2. V gave up 0 bases and J gave up 6 bases; unmatched junction bases: 12. Germline CDR1 and CDR2: DFQATT and SNEGSKA (reference sequence). This CDR3 contains 17 residues. The CDR3 is CSARDPGAGGGSGELFF. CDR3 bases: TGCAGTGCTAGAGACCCCGGGGCGGGAGGAGGATCCGGGGAGCTGTTTTTT.

The J gene is TRBJ2-1, the V gene TRBV4-3; no clear D gene. The CDR3 is 14 amino acids. The V gene lost 0 bases and the J gene lost 0 bases, with 3 bases spanning the gap. Germline CDR1 is LGHNA and CDR2 is YSLEER. The CDR3 coding sequence is TGCGCCAGCAGCCAAGATCTCTCCTACAATGAGCAGTTCTTC. Translated, it gives CASSQDLSYNEQFF.

This clonotype was recorded at least ten times. V and J are TRBV12-3 or TRBV12-4 and TRBJ2-3; weak D call: TRBD2 (5 bases). The CDR3 is 15 residues long. V lost 3 bases to trimming and J lost 2 bases, with 12 bases between them. CDR3 region: CASSLGLAYTDTQYF. CDR3 sequence (DNA): TGTGCCAGCAGTTTGGGTCTAGCTTACACAGATACGCAGTATTTT.

This clonotype has ten or more counts. The J gene is TRBJ1-6, the V gene TRBV15, with a possible D match to TRBD1 (6 bases). Trimming removed 0 bases from V and 7 bases from J, with 13 bases in between. The CDR3 totals 16 residues. The germline V gene has CDR1 LNHNV and CDR2 YYDKDF (reference sequence). The CDR3 loop reads CATSRDLSQGNSPLHF. In DNA, the CDR3 is TGTGCCACCAGCAGAGATCTATCCCAGGGGAATTCACCCCTCCACTTT.

This rearrangement joins TRBV5-4 to TRBJ1-2; D remains unclear. CDR3 length: 17 residues. V lost 2 bases to trimming and J lost 8 bases, with 25 bases between them. The germline V gene encodes CDR1 SGHNT and CDR2 YYREEE (reference sequence). The CDR3 spells CASSFGVGPAVPLGYTF. The CDR3 DNA is TGTGCCAGCAGCTTTGGAGTTGGGCCAGCCGTTCCCCTGGGCTACACCTTC.

The chain employs TRBV19 and TRBJ1-5, with TRBD1 as a possible D gene (6 bases). V was clipped by 5 bases and J by 4 bases, with 15 bases between them. The CDR3 totals 15 residues. CDR1 and CDR2 from the germline V gene are LNHDA and SQIVND (reference sequence). The CDR3 sequence: CASSLTGPANQPQHF. CDR3 coding DNA: TGTGCCAGTAGTTTGACAGGTCCGGCGAATCAGCCCCAGCATTTT.

The chain joins TRBV7-9 to TRBJ2-6, with a possible D match to TRBD2 (6 bases). V lost 6 bases to trimming and J lost 3 bases, with 15 bases between them. The CDR3 is made up of 16 amino acids. CDR1 is SEHNR and CDR2 is FQNEAQ in the germline V gene (reference sequence). The CDR3 region is CASRPPEGRGANVLTF. DNA for the CDR3: TGTGCCAGCAGACCACCGGAGGGCCGTGGGGCCAACGTCCTGACTTTC.

The V and J genes are TRBV5-1 and TRBJ1-2; TRBD1 matches at 7 bases. The CDR3 totals 15 residues. Germline V lookup: CDR1 SGHRS, CDR2 YFSETQ. V shed 3 bases, J shed 3 bases, and the junction held 8 bases outside the gene matches. The CDR3 reads CASSSAYTGDYGYTF. The CDR3 nucleotides read TGCGCCAGCAGCTCCGCCTACACAGGGGACTATGGCTACACCTTC.

This chain connects TRBV5-4 to TRBJ2-1, with TRBD1 matching 10 bases. Germline-derived CDR1 and CDR2 are SGHNT and YYREEE (reference sequence). J lost 2 bases, V lost 4 bases, and 6 bases had no gene match. This CDR3 region has 16 residues. The CDR3, as DNA: TGTGCCAGCAGCATCCCGGACAGGGGGACCTACAATGAGCAGTTCTTC. This sequence encodes CASSIPDRGTYNEQFF.

The rearrangement uses TRBV28 and TRBJ2-7; 14 bases are a match to TRBD2. The CDR3 contains 17 residues. J lost 4 bases, V lost 3 bases, and 8 bases had no gene match. Germline V gives CDR1 MDHEN, CDR2 SYDVKM. DNA of the CDR3: TGTGCCAGCAGTTTCTTGGGACTAGCGGGAGTCAAGTACGAGCAGTACTTC. Translation gives CASSFLGLAGVKYEQYF.

This clonotype showed up just a few times. The V call is TRBV10-3, the J call TRBJ1-2, with 10 bases fitting TRBD1. CDR1 and CDR2 from the germline V gene are ENHRY and SYGVKD. J was trimmed by 7 bases and V by 8 bases; bases with no gene match: 1. The CDR3 loop spans 11 amino acids. CDR3 sequence: CAIGTGVGYTF. DNA of the CDR3: TGTGCCATCGGGACAGGGGTTGGCTACACCTTC.

This CDR3 reads CASSSIPITDTQYF. The CDR3 coding sequence is TGTGCCAGCAGCTCAATCCCTATCACAGATACGCAGTATTTT. J is TRBJ2-3 and V is TRBV7-2; D gene unclear. CDR1 is SGHTA, CDR2 FQGNSA, per germline. The CDR3 consists of 14 residues. V was shortened by 4 bases and J by 2 bases, with 10 bases between the two germline ends.

J is TRBJ2-4 and V is TRBV7-2, with 9 bases identical to TRBD1. V lost 2 bases to trimming and J lost 8 bases; unmatched junction nucleotides: 4. The CDR3 runs to 14 residues. Germline CDR1 reads SGHTA; CDR2 reads FQGNSA. The CDR3 region is CASSLTGGLDIQYF. The CDR3 DNA reads TGTGCCAGCAGCTTAACAGGGGGCTTGGACATTCAGTACTTC. The full variable domain, with the rest looked up from reference TRBV7-2 and TRBJ2-4, is GAGVSQSPSNKVTEKGKDVELRCDPISGHTALYWYRQSLGQGLEFLIYFQGNSAPDKSGLPSDRFSAERTGGSVSTLTIQRTQQEDSAVYLCASSLTGGLDIQYFGAGTRLSVL.

V and J are TRBV6-5 and TRBJ2-7, with D unclear. V was shortened by 0 bases and J by 4 bases, with 16 bases between the two germline ends. This CDR3 comprises 16 residues. The germline V gene encodes CDR1 MNHEY and CDR2 SVGAGI. The CDR3, as DNA: TGTGCCAGCAGTTACTCGACCCAATATCTGATATACGAGCAGTACTTC. Translation: CASSYSTQYLIYEQYF.

This clonotype occurred a few times. The rearrangement joins TRBV3-1 to TRBJ2-5; D possibly corresponds to TRBD2 (6 bases). V lost 4 bases and J 6 bases, leaving 15 bases between the germline ends. CDR3 size: 14 residues. CDR1 is LGHDT, CDR2 YNNKEL, per germline (reference sequence). The CDR3 DNA reads as TGTGCCAGCAGCCTCGGGAGAAGCTGGCAGACCCAGTACTTC. This encodes CASSLGRSWQTQYF.

This clonotype has just a few counts. This chain connects TRBV20-1 to TRBJ2-1; 11 bases align to TRBD2. The ends lost 5 bases at V and 4 bases at J; junction bases unmatched: 10. This CDR3 has 16 amino acids. The germline V gene has CDR1 DFQATT and CDR2 SNEGSKA (reference sequence). The CDR3 loop is CSAARKGTSGYNEQFF. The CDR3 coding sequence is TGCAGTGCTGCCCGTAAGGGGACTAGCGGATACAATGAGCAGTTCTTC.

This clonotype was counted ten times or more. V is TRBV4-3 and J is TRBJ1-3; D call uncertain. With 0 bases removed from V and 1 base from J, the gap between germline ends came to 4 bases. The CDR3 is 14 amino acids. Per germline, CDR1 LGHNA and CDR2 YSLEER. CDR3 amino acids: CASSQERSGNTIYF. In DNA, the CDR3 is TGCGCCAGCAGCCAAGAGAGATCTGGAAACACCATATATTTT.

This clonotype was seen a few times. The chain links TRBV20-1 to TRBJ1-1; weak D call: TRBD1 (5 bases). V dropped 1 base and J dropped 1 base, with 7 bases sitting between them. Looked up from germline, CDR1 is DFQATT and CDR2 is SNEGSKA (reference sequence). This CDR3 has 13 residues. The CDR3 coding sequence is TGCAGTGCTAGAGGCACAGGGAACACTGAAGCTTTCTTT. It codes for CSARGTGNTEAFF.